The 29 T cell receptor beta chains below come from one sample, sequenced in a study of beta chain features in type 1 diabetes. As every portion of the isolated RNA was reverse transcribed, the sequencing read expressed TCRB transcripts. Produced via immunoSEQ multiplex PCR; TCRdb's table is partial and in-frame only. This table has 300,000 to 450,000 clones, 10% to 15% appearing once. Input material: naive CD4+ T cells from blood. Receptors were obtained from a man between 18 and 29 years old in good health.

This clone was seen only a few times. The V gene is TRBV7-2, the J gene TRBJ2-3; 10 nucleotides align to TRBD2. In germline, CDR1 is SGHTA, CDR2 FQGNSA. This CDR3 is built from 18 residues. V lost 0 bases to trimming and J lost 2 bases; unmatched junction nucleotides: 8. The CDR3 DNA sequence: TGTGCCAGCAGCTTAGCGCGGCTAGCGGGGGCCTACACAGATACGCAGTATTTT. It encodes CASSLARLAGAYTDTQYF.

CDR3 coding DNA: TGTGCCCACCTAGCGGCCTCCTACAATGAGCAGTTCTTC. Its translation: CAHLAASYNEQFF. The V and J genes are TRBV30 and TRBJ2-1; 7 nucleotides line up with TRBD2. The CDR3 is 13 residues long. V shed 8 bases, J shed 0 bases, and the junction held 4 bases outside the gene matches. CDR1 and CDR2 (germline): GTSNPN, SVGIG (reference sequence).

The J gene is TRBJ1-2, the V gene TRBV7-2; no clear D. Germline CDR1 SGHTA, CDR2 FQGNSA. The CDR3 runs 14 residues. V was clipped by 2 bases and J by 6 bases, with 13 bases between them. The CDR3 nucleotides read TGTGCCAGCAGCTTACGGAGCCCTGTGGATGGCTACACCTTC. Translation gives CASSLRSPVDGYTF.

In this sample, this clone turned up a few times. The CDR3 here is CASSWGSGTSYNEQFF. The CDR3 DNA is TGTGCCAGCAGCTGGGGGAGCGGGACCTCCTACAATGAGCAGTTCTTC. The V and J genes are TRBV7-9 and TRBJ2-1, with 7 bases aligning to TRBD2. Trimming cost V 4 bases and J 0 bases; bases outside gene matches: 6. Germline V lookup: CDR1 SEHNR, CDR2 FQNEAQ (reference sequence). CDR3 size: 16 residues. Supplemented by reference TRBV7-9 and TRBJ2-1, the full variable domain reads DTGVSQNPRHKITKRGQNVTFRCDPISEHNRLYWYRQTLGQGPEFLTYFQNEAQLEKSRLLSDRFSAERPKGSFSTLEIQRTEQGDSAMYLCASSWGSGTSYNEQFFGPGTRLTVL.

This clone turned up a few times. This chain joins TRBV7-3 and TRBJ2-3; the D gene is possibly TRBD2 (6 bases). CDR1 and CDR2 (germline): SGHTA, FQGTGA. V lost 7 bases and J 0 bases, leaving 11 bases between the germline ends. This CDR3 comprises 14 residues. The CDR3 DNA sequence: TGTGCCAGCAAACTTCGGGGGAGCACAGATACGCAGTATTTT. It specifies CASKLRGSTDTQYF.

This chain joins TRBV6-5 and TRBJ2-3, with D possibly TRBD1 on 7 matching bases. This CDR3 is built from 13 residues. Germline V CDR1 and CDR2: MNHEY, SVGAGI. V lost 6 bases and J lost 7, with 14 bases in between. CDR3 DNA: TGTGCCAGCAGAGGGGGCCGGGGGAATACGCAGTATTTT. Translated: CASRGGRGNTQYF.

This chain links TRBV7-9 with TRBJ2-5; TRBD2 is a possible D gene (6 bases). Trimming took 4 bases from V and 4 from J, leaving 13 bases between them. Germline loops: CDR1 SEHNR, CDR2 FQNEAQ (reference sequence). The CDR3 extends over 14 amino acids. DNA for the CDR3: TGTGCCAGCAGCTGGCGTGGAGGGGCAGAGACCCAGTACTTC. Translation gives CASSWRGGAETQYF.

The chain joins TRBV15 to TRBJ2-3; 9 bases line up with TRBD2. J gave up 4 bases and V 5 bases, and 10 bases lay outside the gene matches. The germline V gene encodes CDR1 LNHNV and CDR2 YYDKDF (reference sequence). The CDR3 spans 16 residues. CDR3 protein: CATSGIRGGGSDTQYF. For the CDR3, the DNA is TGTGCCACCAGCGGTATCCGCGGGGGGGGGTCAGATACGCAGTATTTT.

The CDR3 DNA follows: TGTGCCAGCAGCTTATTTGGCGGGCGCACAGATACGCAGTATTTT. It encodes CASSLFGGRTDTQYF. V and J are TRBV7-3 and TRBJ2-3; possibly TRBD2 for D (5 bases). The CDR3 runs 15 residues. V lost 2 bases to trimming and J lost 1 base, with 10 bases between them. The germline V gene encodes CDR1 SGHTA and CDR2 FQGTGA.

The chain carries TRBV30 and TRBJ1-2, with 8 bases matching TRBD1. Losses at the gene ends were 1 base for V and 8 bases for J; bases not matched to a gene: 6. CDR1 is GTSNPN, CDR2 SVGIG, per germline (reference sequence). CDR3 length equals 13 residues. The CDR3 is CAWSAGRGQGYTF. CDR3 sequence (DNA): TGTGCCTGGAGTGCAGGCAGGGGGCAAGGCTACACCTTC.

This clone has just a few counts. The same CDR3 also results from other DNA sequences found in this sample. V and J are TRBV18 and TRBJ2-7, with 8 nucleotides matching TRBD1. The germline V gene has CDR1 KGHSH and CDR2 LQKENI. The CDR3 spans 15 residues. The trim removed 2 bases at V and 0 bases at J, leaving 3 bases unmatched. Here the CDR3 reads CASSPGTGSSYEQYF. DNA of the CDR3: TGTGCCAGCTCACCAGGGACAGGCAGCTCCTACGAGCAGTACTTC. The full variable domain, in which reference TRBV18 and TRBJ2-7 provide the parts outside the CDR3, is NAGVMQNPRHLVRRRGQEARLRCSPMKGHSHVYWYRQLPEEGLKFMVYLQKENIIDESGMPKERFSAEFPKEGPSILRIQQVVRGDSAAYFCASSPGTGSSYEQYFGPGTRLTVT.

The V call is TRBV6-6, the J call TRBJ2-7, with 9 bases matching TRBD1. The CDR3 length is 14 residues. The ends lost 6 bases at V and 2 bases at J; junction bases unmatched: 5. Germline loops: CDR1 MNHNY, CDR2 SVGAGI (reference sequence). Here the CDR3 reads CASSSRTGAYEQYF. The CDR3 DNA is TGTGCCAGCAGCTCCAGGACAGGGGCCTACGAGCAGTACTTC.

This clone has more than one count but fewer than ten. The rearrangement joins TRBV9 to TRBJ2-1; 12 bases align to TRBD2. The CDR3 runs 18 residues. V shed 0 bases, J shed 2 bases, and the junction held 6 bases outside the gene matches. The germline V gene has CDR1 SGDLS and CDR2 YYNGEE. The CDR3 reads CASSVASGRASAYNEQFF. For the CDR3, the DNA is TGTGCCAGCAGCGTAGCTAGCGGGAGGGCCAGCGCCTACAATGAGCAGTTCTTC.

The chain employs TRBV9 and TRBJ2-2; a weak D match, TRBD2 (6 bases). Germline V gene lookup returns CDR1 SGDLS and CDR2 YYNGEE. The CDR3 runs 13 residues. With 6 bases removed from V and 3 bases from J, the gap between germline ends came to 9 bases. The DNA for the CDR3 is TGTGCCAGCACCGCGGGGTACACCGGGGAGCTGTTTTTT. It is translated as CASTAGYTGELFF.

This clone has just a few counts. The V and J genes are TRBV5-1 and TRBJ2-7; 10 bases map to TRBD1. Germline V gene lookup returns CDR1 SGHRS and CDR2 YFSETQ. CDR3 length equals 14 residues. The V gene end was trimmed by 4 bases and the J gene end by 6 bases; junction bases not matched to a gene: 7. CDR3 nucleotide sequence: TGCGCCAGCAGCACCAGACAGGGGGCGGCCGAGCAGTACTTC. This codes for CASSTRQGAAEQYF.

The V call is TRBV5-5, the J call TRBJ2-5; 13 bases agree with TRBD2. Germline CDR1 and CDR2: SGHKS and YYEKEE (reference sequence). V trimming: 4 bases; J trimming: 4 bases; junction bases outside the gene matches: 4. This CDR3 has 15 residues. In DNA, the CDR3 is TGTGCCAGCAGCCCGGGACTAGCGGGACGAGAGACCCAGTACTTC. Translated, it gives CASSPGLAGRETQYF.

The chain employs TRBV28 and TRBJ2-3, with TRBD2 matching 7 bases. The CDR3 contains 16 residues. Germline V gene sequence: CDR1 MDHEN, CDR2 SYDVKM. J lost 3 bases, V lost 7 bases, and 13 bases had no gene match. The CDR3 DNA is TGTGCCAGCACCGAGGGAGGGTACCGTCGGACAGATACGCAGTATTTT. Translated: CASTEGGYRRTDTQYF.

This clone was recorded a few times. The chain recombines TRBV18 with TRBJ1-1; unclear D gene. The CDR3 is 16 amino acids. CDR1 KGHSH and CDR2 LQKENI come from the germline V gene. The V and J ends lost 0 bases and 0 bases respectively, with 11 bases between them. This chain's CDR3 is CASSPPSLGMNTEAFF. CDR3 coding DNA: TGTGCCAGCTCACCACCATCCTTGGGCATGAACACTGAAGCTTTCTTT. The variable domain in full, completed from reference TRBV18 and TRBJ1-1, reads NAGVMQNPRHLVRRRGQEARLRCSPMKGHSHVYWYRQLPEEGLKFMVYLQKENIIDESGMPKERFSAEFPKEGPSILRIQQVVRGDSAAYFCASSPPSLGMNTEAFFGQGTRLTVV.

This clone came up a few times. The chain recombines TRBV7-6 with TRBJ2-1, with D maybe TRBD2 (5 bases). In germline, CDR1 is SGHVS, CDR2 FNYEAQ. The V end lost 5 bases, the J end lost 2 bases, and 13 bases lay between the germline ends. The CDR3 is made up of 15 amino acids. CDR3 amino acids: CASSTDWATYNEQFF. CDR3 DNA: TGTGCCAGCAGCACGGACTGGGCGACCTACAATGAGCAGTTCTTC.

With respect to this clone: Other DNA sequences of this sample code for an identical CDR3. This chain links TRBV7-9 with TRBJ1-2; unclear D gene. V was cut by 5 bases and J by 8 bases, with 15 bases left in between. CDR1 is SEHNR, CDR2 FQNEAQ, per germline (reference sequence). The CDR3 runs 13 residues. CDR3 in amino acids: CASSLVTAGGYTF. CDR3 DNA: TGTGCCAGCAGCCTTGTTACGGCGGGGGGCTACACCTTC. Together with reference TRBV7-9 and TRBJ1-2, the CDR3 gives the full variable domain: DTGVSQNPRHKITKRGQNVTFRCDPISEHNRLYWYRQTLGQGPEFLTYFQNEAQLEKSRLLSDRFSAERPKGSFSTLEIQRTEQGDSAMYLCASSLVTAGGYTFGSGTRLTVV.

CDR3 loop: CASSKEVGYYGYTF. The CDR3 DNA reads TGTGCCAGCAGCAAGGAGGTGGGATACTATGGCTACACCTTC. This rearrangement joins TRBV28 to TRBJ1-2, with D uncertain. Per germline, CDR1 MDHEN and CDR2 SYDVKM. CDR3 size: 14 residues. V lost 6 bases, J lost 3 bases, and 14 bases lay in between.

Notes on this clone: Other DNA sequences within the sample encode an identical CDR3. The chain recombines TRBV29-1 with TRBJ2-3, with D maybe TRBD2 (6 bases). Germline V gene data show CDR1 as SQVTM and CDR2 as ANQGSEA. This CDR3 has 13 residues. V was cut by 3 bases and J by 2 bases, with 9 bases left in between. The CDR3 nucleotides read TGCAGCGTTGAGGGGGGTCCCACAGATACGCAGTATTTT. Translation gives CSVEGGPTDTQYF.

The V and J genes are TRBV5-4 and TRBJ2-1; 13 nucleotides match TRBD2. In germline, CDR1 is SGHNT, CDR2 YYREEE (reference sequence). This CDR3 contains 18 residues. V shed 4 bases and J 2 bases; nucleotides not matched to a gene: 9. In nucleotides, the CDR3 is TGTGCCAGCAGCCCCGGGACTAGCGGGATACGAACCTACAATGAGCAGTTCTTC. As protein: CASSPGTSGIRTYNEQFF.

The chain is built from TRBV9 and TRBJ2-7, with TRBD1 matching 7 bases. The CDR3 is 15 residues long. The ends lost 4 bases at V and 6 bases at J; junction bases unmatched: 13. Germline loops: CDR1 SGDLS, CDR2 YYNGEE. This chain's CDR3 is CASSPRQGDGSEQYF. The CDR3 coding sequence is TGTGCCAGCAGCCCGCGACAGGGCGATGGCAGCGAGCAGTACTTC. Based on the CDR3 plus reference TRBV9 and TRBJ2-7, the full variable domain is DSGVTQTPKHLITATGQRVTLRCSPRSGDLSVYWYQQSLDQGLQFLIQYYNGEERAKGNILERFSAQQFPDLHSELNLSSLELGDSALYFCASSPRQGDGSEQYFGPGTRLTVT.

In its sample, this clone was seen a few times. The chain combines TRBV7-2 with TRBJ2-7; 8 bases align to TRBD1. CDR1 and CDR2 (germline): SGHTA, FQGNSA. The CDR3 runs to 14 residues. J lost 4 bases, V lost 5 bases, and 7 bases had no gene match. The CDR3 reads CASSPRQGRYEQYF. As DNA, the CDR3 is TGTGCCAGCAGCCCACGACAGGGGAGGTACGAGCAGTACTTC.

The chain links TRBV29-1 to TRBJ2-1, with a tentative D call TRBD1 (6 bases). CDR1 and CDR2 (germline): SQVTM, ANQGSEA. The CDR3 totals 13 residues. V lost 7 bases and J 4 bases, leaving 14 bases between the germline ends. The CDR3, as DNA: TGCAGCGGAAGGGGGTTCGGGTACAATGAGCAGTTCTTC. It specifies CSGRGFGYNEQFF.

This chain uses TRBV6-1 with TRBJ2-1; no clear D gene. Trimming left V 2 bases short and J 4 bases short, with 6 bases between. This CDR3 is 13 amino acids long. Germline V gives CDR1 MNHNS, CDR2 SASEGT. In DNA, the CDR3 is TGTGCCAGCAGTGAAATTTCATACAATGAGCAGTTCTTC. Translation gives CASSEISYNEQFF.

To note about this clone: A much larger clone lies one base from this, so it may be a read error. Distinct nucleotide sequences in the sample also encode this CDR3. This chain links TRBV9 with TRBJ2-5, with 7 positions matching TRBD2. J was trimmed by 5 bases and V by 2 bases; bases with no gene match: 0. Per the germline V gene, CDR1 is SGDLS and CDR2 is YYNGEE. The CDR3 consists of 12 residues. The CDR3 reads CASSVSGETQYF. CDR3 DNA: TGTGCCAGCAGCGTTAGCGGGGAGACCCAGTACTTC.

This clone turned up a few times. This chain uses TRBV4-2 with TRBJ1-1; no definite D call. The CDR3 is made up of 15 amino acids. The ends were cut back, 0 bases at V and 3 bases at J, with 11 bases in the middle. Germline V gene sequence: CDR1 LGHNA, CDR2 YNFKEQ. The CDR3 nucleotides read TGTGCCAGCAGCCAAGATCTGACACCAGACACTGAAGCTTTCTTT. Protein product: CASSQDLTPDTEAFF.